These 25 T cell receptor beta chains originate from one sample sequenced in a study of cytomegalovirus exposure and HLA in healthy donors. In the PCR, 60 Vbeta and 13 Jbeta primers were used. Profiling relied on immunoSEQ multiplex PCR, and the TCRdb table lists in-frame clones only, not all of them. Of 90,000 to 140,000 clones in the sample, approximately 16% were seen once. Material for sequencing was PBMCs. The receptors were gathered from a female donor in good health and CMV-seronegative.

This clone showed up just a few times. The CDR3 DNA reads as TGCGCCAGCAGACCTGGGCTGGTAAGCAATCAGCCCCAGCATTTT. Its protein product is CASRPGLVSNQPQHF. The chain couples TRBV5-1 to TRBJ1-5; no clear D gene. CDR1 and CDR2 (germline): SGHRS, YFSETQ. The CDR3 has 15 residues. Trimming took off 5 bases at V and 1 base at J, with 13 bases between the two ends. Drawing the rest from reference TRBV5-1 and TRBJ1-5, the complete variable domain is KAGVTQTPRYLIKTRGQQVTLSCSPISGHRSVSWYQQTPGQGLQFLFEYFSETQRNKGNFPGRFSGRQFSNSRSEMNVSTLELGDSALYLCASRPGLVSNQPQHFGDGTRLSIL.

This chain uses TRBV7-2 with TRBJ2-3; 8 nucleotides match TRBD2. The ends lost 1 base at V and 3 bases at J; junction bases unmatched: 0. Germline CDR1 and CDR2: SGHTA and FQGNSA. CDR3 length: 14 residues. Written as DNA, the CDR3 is TGTGCCAGCAGCTTAGTAGCGGGGACAGATACGCAGTATTTT. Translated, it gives CASSLVAGTDTQYF.

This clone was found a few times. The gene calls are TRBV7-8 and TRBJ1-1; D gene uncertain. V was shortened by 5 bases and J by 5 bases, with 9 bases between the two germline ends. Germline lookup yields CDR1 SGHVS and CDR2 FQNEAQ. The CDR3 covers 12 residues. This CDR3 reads CASSHTATEAFF. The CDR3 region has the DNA TGTGCCAGCAGCCATACTGCGACTGAAGCTTTCTTT.

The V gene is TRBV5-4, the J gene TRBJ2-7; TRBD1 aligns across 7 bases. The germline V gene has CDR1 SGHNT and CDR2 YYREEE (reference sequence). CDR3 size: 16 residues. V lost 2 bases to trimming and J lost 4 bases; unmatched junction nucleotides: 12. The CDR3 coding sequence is TGTGCCAGCAGCTTACCCAAGGGGGCGGGTTCTTACGAGCAGTACTTC. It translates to CASSLPKGAGSYEQYF.

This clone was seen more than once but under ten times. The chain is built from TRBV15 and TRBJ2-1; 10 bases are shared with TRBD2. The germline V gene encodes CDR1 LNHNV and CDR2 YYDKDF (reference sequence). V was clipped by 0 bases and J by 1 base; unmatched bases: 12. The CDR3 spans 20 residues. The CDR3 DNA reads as TGTGCCACCAGCAGAGATCTCAATCGGGGAGCGGGGGGGTCCTACAATGAGCAGTTCTTC. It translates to CATSRDLNRGAGGSYNEQFF.

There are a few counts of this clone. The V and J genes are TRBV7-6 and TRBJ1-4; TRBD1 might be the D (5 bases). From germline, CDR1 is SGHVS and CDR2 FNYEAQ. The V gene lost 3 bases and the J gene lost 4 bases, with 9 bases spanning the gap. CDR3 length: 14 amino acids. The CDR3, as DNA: TGTGCCAGCAGCTTGGGCAGGGTTAATGAAAAACTGTTTTTT. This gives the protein CASSLGRVNEKLFF.

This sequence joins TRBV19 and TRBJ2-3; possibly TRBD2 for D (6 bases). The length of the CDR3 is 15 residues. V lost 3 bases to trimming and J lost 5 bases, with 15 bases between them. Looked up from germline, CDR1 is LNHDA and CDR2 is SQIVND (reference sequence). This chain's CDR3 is CASSIMAGLRDTQYF. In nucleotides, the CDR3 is TGTGCCAGTAGTATTATGGCAGGACTACGAGATACGCAGTATTTT.

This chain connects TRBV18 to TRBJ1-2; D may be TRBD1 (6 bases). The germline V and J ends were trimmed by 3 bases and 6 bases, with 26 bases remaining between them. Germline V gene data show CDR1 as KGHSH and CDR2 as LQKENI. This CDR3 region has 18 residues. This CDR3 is CASSPVGGPYPIDNGYTF. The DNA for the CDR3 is TGTGCCAGCTCACCCGTCGGGGGGCCGTATCCAATTGACAATGGCTACACCTTC.

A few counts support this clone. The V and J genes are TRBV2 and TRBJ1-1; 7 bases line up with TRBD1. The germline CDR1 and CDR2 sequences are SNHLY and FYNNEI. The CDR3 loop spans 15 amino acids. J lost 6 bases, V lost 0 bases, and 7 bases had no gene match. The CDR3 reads CASSEAPDRSAEAFF. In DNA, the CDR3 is TGTGCCAGCAGTGAAGCCCCGGACAGGTCGGCTGAAGCTTTCTTT.

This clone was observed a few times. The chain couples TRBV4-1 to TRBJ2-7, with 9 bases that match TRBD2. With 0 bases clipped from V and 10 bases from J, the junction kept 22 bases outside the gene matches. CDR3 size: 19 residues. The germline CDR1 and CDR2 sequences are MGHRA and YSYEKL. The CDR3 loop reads CASSQDPEPTLAGSSKQYF. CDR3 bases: TGCGCCAGCAGCCAAGATCCCGAGCCCACCCTAGCGGGATCTTCCAAACAGTACTTC.

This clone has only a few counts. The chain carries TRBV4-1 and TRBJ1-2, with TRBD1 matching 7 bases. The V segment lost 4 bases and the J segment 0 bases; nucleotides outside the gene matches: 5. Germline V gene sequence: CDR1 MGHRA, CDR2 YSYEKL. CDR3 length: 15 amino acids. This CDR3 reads CASSLTGQANYGYTF. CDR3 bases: TGCGCCAGCAGCCTTACTGGACAGGCTAACTATGGCTACACCTTC.

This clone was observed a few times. The CDR3, as DNA: TGTGCCAGCAGCTGGACTAGCGGGTCCTACAATGAGCAGTTCTTC. Residues: CASSWTSGSYNEQFF. The chain combines TRBV6-6 with TRBJ2-1; 11 nucleotides agree with TRBD2. V dropped 6 bases and J dropped 1; count of bases not matched to a gene: 2. The CDR3 loop spans 15 amino acids. Germline CDR1 reads MNHNY; CDR2 reads SVGAGI (reference sequence).

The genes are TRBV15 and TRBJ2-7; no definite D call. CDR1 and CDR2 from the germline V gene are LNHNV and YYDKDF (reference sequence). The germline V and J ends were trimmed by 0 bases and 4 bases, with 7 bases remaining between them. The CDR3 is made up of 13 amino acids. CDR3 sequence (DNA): TGTGCCACCAGCAGAGATAGCCGGTACGAGCAGTACTTC. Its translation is CATSRDSRYEQYF. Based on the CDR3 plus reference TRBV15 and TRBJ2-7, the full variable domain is DAMVIQNPRYQVTQFGKPVTLSCSQTLNHNVMYWYQQKSSQAPKLLFHYYDKDFNNEADTPDNFQSRRPNTSFCFLDIRSPGLGDTAMYLCATSRDSRYEQYFGPGTRLTVT.

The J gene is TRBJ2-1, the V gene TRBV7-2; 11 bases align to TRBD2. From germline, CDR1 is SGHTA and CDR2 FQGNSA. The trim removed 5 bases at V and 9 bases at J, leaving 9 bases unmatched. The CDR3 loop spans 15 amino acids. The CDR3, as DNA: TGTGCCAGCAGCACTTTAGCGGGAGGGCCGGGTGAGCAGTTCTTC. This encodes CASSTLAGGPGEQFF. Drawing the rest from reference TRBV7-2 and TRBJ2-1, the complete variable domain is GAGVSQSPSNKVTEKGKDVELRCDPISGHTALYWYRQSLGQGLEFLIYFQGNSAPDKSGLPSDRFSAERTGGSVSTLTIQRTQQEDSAVYLCASSTLAGGPGEQFFGPGTRLTVL.

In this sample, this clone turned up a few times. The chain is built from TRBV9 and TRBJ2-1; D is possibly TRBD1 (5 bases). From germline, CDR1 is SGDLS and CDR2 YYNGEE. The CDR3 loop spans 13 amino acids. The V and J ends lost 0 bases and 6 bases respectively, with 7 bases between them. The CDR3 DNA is TGTGCCAGCAGCGTAGTGGGGCGCAATGAGCAGTTCTTC. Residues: CASSVVGRNEQFF.

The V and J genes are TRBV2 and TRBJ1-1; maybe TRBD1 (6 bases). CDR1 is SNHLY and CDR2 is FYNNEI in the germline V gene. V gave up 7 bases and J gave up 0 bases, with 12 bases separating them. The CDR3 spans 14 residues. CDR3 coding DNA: TGTGCCAGCACGGCAGGGGCCATGAACACTGAAGCTTTCTTT. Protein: CASTAGAMNTEAFF.

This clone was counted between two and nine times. CDR3 residues: CASSQVHRTYEQYF. The CDR3 coding sequence is TGCGCCAGCAGCCAAGTTCACAGAACCTACGAGCAGTACTTC. The chain has TRBV4-3 and TRBJ2-7, with unresolved D. The CDR3 loop spans 14 amino acids. The V gene lost 1 base and the J gene lost 2 bases, with 9 bases spanning the gap. Germline loops: CDR1 LGHNA, CDR2 YSLEER.

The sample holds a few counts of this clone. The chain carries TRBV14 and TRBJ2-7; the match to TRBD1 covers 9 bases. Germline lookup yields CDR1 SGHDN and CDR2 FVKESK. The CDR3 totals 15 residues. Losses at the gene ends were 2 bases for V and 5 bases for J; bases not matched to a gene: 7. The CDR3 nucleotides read TGTGCCAGCAGCCAACGATGGACAGGGGTTCACGAGCAGTACTTC. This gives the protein CASSQRWTGVHEQYF.

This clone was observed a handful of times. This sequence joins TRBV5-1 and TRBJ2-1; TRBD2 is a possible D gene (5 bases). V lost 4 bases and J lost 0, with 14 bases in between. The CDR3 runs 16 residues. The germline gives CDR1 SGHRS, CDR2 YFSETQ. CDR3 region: CASSTGSAHSYNEQFF. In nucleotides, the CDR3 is TGCGCCAGCAGCACCGGTAGCGCCCACTCCTACAATGAGCAGTTCTTC.

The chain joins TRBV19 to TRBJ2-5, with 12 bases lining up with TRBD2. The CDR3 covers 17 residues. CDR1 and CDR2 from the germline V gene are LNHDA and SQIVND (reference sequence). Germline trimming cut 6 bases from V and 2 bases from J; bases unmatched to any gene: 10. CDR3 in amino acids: CASSYIWTSGEQETQYF. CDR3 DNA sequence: TGTGCCAGTAGCTATATTTGGACTAGCGGGGAACAAGAGACCCAGTACTTC.

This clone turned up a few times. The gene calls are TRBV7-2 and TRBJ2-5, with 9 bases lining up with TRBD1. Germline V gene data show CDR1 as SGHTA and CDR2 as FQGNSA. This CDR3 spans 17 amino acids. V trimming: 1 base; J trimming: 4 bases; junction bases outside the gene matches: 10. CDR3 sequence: CASSLDYRGLDRETQYF. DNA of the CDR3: TGTGCCAGCAGCTTAGATTACAGGGGGCTGGATAGAGAGACCCAGTACTTC.

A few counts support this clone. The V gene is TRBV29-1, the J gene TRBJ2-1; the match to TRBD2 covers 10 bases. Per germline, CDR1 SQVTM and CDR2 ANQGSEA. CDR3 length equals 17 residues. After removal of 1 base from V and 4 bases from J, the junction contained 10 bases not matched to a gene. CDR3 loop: CSVEALSSGREYNEQFF. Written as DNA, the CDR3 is TGCAGCGTTGAAGCGCTCTCTAGCGGGAGAGAATACAATGAGCAGTTCTTC.

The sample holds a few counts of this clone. This CDR3 reads CATSSGWVQYF. CDR3 nucleotides: TGTGCCACCAGCTCCGGGTGGGTCCAGTACTTC. The chain is built from TRBV15 and TRBJ2-5; no clear D. V lost 5 bases, J lost 10 bases, and 11 bases lay in between. The germline V gene has CDR1 LNHNV and CDR2 YYDKDF (reference sequence). The CDR3 has 11 amino acids.

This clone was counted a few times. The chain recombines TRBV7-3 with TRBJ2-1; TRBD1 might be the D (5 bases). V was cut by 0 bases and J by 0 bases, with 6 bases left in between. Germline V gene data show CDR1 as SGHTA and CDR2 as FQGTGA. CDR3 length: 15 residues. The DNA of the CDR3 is TGTGCCAGCAGCTTAACAGGGGACTCCTACAATGAGCAGTTCTTC. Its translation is CASSLTGDSYNEQFF.

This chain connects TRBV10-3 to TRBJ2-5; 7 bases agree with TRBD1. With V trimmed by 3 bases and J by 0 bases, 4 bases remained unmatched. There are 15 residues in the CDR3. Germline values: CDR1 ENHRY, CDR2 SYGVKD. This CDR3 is CAISDPGQNQETQYF. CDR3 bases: TGTGCCATCAGTGACCCGGGACAGAACCAAGAGACCCAGTACTTC.